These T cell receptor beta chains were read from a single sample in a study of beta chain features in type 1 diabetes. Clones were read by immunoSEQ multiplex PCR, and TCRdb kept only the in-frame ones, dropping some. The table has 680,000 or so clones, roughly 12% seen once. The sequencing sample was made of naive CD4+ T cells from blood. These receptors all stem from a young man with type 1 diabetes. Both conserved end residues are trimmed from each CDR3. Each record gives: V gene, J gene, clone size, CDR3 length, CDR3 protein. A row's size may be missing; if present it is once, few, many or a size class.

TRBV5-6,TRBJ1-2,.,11,ASSLETNYGYT
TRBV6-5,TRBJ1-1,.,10,ASSYRKVGAF
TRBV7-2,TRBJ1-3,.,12,ASSWGNSGNTIY
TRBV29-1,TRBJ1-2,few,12,SVEQTAQGGGYT
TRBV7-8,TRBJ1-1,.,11,ASSLQGNTEAF
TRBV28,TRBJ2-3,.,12,AVQNRLSTDTQY
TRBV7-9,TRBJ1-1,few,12,ASSLRTLNTEAF
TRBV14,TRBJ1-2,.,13,ASSRLDGANYGYT
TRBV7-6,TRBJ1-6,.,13,ASSLEGGAGSPLH
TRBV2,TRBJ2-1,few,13,ASSERTGTYNEQF